What follows are 2 T cell receptor beta chains derived from one specimen sequenced in a study of cytomegalovirus exposure and HLA in healthy donors. The PCR had 60 Vbeta and 13 Jbeta primers. Here immunoSEQ multiplex PCR was the method, and the copy in TCRdb shows in-frame clones only, minus some. In the table there are under 200,000 clones, around 80% of which are singletons. Specimen: PBMCs. The receptors here all came from a young man in good health and CMV-seropositive.

This rearrangement joins TRBV19 to TRBJ2-7; 7 bases are a match to TRBD2. This CDR3 comprises 15 residues. The V segment lost 4 bases and the J segment 5 bases; nucleotides outside the gene matches: 11. Germline assignment: CDR1 LNHDA and CDR2 SQIVND (reference sequence). CDR3 amino acids: CASSTRTTSANEQYF. The DNA of the CDR3 is TGTGCCAGTAGTACCCGGACAACTAGCGCTAACGAGCAGTACTTC.

The rearrangement joins TRBV2 to TRBJ1-2, with D maybe TRBD1 (6 bases). CDR3 length: 14 amino acids. The V gene's germline CDR1 is SNHLY and CDR2 FYNNEI. Trimming pared 8 bases from V and 4 bases from J, leaving 17 bases between. Written as DNA, the CDR3 is TGTGCCAGCGGACCCAGAGGGGGTACCTATGGCTACACCTTC. It yields the protein CASGPRGGTYGYTF.